This passage covers 15 T cell receptor beta chains from one sample sequenced in a study of cytomegalovirus exposure and HLA in healthy donors. PCR was performed using 60 Vbeta and 13 Jbeta primers. Assay used: immunoSEQ multiplex PCR; TCRdb lists only in-frame clones, some missing. The sample lists about 82,000 clones, around 74% seen once, with roughly 6.2% in the top ten. The sequenced sample was PBMCs. These TCRs come from a woman aged 45 to 65 in good health and CMV-seropositive.

In this sample, this clone turned up once. The CDR3 nucleotides read TGTGCCACCAGCATCGGGGGGGGTATCGGCAATCAGCCCCAGCATTTT. Amino acids: CATSIGGGIGNQPQHF. This chain uses TRBV15 with TRBJ1-5; TRBD1 might be the D (5 bases). Trimming took off 4 bases at V and 2 bases at J, with 15 bases between the two ends. Per the germline V gene, CDR1 is LNHNV and CDR2 is YYDKDF (reference sequence). The CDR3 sequence is 16 residues long.

The chain is built from TRBV6-5 and TRBJ2-1; D possibly corresponds to TRBD2 (6 bases). Trimming removed 4 bases from V and 5 bases from J, with 12 bases in between. CDR3 length: 14 amino acids. Germline assignment: CDR1 MNHEY and CDR2 SVGAGI. CDR3 loop: CASSSASVHNEQFF. In DNA form, the CDR3 reads TGTGCCAGCAGTTCGGCTAGCGTCCACAATGAGCAGTTCTTC.

The chain recombines TRBV9 with TRBJ2-3, with a possible D match to TRBD1 (7 bases). Trimming removed 6 bases from V and 6 bases from J, with 17 bases in between. The CDR3 length is 14 residues. The V gene's germline CDR1 is SGDLS and CDR2 YYNGEE. The CDR3 loop reads CASTLGGGTDTQYF. Written as DNA, the CDR3 is TGTGCCAGCACCCTAGGGGGCGGGACGGATACGCAGTATTTT. The whole variable domain, filled in from reference TRBV9 and TRBJ2-3, reads DSGVTQTPKHLITATGQRVTLRCSPRSGDLSVYWYQQSLDQGLQFLIQYYNGEERAKGNILERFSAQQFPDLHSELNLSSLELGDSALYFCASTLGGGTDTQYFGPGTRLTVL.

This clone has only a few counts. The chain is built from TRBV6-5 and TRBJ1-1, with TRBD1 matching 7 bases. This CDR3 is built from 13 residues. V was pared by 5 bases and J by 2 bases, with 2 bases of the junction left unmatched. Germline V gene lookup returns CDR1 MNHEY and CDR2 SVGAGI. The CDR3 DNA reads as TGTGCCAGCAGTGGACAGGAAAACACTGAAGCTTTCTTT. Translated: CASSGQENTEAFF.

This chain connects TRBV18 to TRBJ1-1; D unresolved. Trimming left V 1 base short and J 2 bases short, with 17 bases between. CDR3 length equals 17 residues. CDR1 and CDR2 (germline): KGHSH, LQKENI. CDR3 residues: CASSPQVFRWTNTEAFF. The CDR3 DNA reads as TGTGCCAGCTCACCACAGGTTTTCAGGTGGACTAACACTGAAGCTTTCTTT.

This chain connects TRBV7-2 to TRBJ1-2; possibly TRBD1 for D (5 bases). The germline V gene encodes CDR1 SGHTA and CDR2 FQGNSA. Trimming removed 3 bases at V and 0 bases at J, with 8 bases between. The CDR3 runs to 14 residues. The CDR3 protein is CASSFGRANYGYTF. The CDR3 coding sequence is TGTGCCAGCAGCTTCGGCAGGGCTAACTATGGCTACACCTTC. The whole variable domain, filled in from reference TRBV7-2 and TRBJ1-2, reads GAGVSQSPSNKVTEKGKDVELRCDPISGHTALYWYRQSLGQGLEFLIYFQGNSAPDKSGLPSDRFSAERTGGSVSTLTIQRTQQEDSAVYLCASSFGRANYGYTFGSGTRLTVV.

The chain carries TRBV10-1 and TRBJ2-2, with D maybe TRBD2 (6 bases). V was shortened by 0 bases and J by 4 bases, with 12 bases between the two germline ends. There are 16 residues in the CDR3. CDR1 WNHNN and CDR2 SYGVQD come from the germline V gene (reference sequence). CDR3 coding DNA: TGCGCCAGCAGTGAGTCAAGCGGGCCTACCACCGGGGAGCTGTTTTTT. It encodes CASSESSGPTTGELFF.

The rearrangement uses TRBV2 and TRBJ2-6; D is unresolved. V was shortened by 8 bases and J by 2 bases, with 13 bases between the two germline ends. Germline V gene data show CDR1 as SNHLY and CDR2 as FYNNEI. The length of the CDR3 is 15 residues. CDR3 region: CASWLGLPGANVLTF. Written as DNA, the CDR3 is TGTGCCAGCTGGCTAGGCCTTCCTGGGGCCAACGTCCTGACTTTC.

The gene calls are TRBV7-8 and TRBJ2-1; 9 nucleotides agree with TRBD2. V shed 1 base and J 4 bases; nucleotides not matched to a gene: 14. In germline, CDR1 is SGHVS, CDR2 FQNEAQ. The CDR3 is 19 amino acids. In DNA form, the CDR3 reads TGTGCCAGCAGCTTAGGGATGGCTGTGGGTCTAGCGGGGTACAATGAGCAGTTCTTC. Translating gives CASSLGMAVGLAGYNEQFF.

The J gene is TRBJ2-7, the V gene TRBV5-1, with TRBD1 matching 7 bases. V gave up 4 bases and J gave up 4 bases; unmatched junction bases: 8. Germline-derived CDR1 and CDR2 are SGHRS and YFSETQ. The CDR3 spans 14 residues. The CDR3 is CASSPGGAEYEQYF. The CDR3 nucleotides are TGCGCCAGCAGCCCAGGGGGAGCGGAATACGAGCAGTACTTC. The whole variable domain, filled in from reference TRBV5-1 and TRBJ2-7, reads KAGVTQTPRYLIKTRGQQVTLSCSPISGHRSVSWYQQTPGQGLQFLFEYFSETQRNKGNFPGRFSGRQFSNSRSEMNVSTLELGDSALYLCASSPGGAEYEQYFGPGTRLTVT.

This clone was detected a few times. V gene TRBV7-9 combines with J gene TRBJ2-3, with D perhaps matching TRBD2 (5 bases). The ends were cut back, 2 bases at V and 0 bases at J, with 15 bases in the middle. The CDR3 has 17 residues. In germline, CDR1 is SEHNR, CDR2 FQNEAQ (reference sequence). The CDR3 sequence is CASSLTIGGTSTDTQYF. The CDR3 DNA follows: TGTGCCAGCAGCTTAACTATAGGAGGAACTAGCACAGATACGCAGTATTTT.

This sequence joins TRBV29-1 and TRBJ2-1; the D is unclear. Germline V gene data show CDR1 as SQVTM and CDR2 as ANQGSEA. The ends were cut back, 6 bases at V and 6 bases at J, with 6 bases in the middle. CDR3 size: 10 residues. CDR3 bases: TGCAGCGTAGCTGGCAATGAGCAGTTCTTC. This gives the protein CSVAGNEQFF.

A word on this clone: Other DNA sequences in the sample encode the same CDR3. This chain uses TRBV9 with TRBJ2-2; D possibly corresponds to TRBD1 (6 bases). The V and J ends lost 3 bases and 4 bases respectively, with 16 bases between them. The CDR3 runs to 16 residues. Germline-derived CDR1 and CDR2 are SGDLS and YYNGEE. The CDR3 is CASSASETGRTGELFF. In nucleotides, the CDR3 is TGTGCCAGCAGCGCGAGCGAGACAGGACGCACCGGGGAGCTGTTTTTT.

The chain joins TRBV10-1 to TRBJ2-7; 9 nucleotides line up with TRBD2. The J segment lost 4 bases and the V segment lost 4 bases, leaving 8 bases of the junction unmatched. The CDR3 covers 15 residues. CDR1 is WNHNN, CDR2 SYGVQD, per germline (reference sequence). The DNA for the CDR3 is TGCGCCAGCAGTGCAGCTAGCGGGAACGTGTACGAGCAGTACTTC. This gives the protein CASSAASGNVYEQYF.

This clone came up once. The chain is built from TRBV10-3 and TRBJ2-3; a possible D gene is TRBD2 (6 bases). Germline lookup yields CDR1 ENHRY and CDR2 SYGVKD. V lost 0 bases to trimming and J lost 0 bases, with 13 bases between them. The CDR3 is 17 amino acids. CDR3 coding DNA: TGTGCCATCAGTGAGTCCTCCGGGGGATCTAGCACAGATACGCAGTATTTT. Protein sequence: CAISESSGGSSTDTQYF.